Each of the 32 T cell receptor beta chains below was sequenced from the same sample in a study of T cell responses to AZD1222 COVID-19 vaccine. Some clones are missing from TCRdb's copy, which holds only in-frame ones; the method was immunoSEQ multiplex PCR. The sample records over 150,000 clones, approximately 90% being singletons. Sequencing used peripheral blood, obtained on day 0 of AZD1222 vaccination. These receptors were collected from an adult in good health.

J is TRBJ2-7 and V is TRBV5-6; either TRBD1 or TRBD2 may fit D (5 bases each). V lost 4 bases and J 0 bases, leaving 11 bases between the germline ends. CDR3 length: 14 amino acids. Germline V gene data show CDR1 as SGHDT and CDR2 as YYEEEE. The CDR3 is CASSTGANSYEQYF. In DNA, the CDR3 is TGTGCCAGCAGCACCGGGGCGAACTCCTACGAGCAGTACTTC. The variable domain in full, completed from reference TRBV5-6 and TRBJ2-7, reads DAGVTQSPTHLIKTRGQQVTLRCSPKSGHDTVSWYQQALGQGPQFIFQYYEEEERQRGNFPDRFSGHQFPNYSSELNVNALLLGDSALYLCASSTGANSYEQYFGPGTRLTVT.

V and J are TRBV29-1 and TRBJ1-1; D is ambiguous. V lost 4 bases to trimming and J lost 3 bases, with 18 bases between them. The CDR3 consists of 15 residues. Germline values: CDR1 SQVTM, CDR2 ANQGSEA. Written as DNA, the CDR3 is TGCAGCGTTGTTCATGTGGGGAGACGGGACACTGAAGCTTTCTTT. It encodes CSVVHVGRRDTEAFF.

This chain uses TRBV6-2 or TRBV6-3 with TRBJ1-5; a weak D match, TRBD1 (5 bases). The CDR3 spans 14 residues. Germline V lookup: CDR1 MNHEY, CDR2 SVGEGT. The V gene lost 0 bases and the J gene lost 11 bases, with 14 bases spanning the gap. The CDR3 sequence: CASSYSGGTYAQHF. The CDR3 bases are TGTGCCAGCAGTTACTCTGGGGGAACCTACGCCCAGCATTTT.

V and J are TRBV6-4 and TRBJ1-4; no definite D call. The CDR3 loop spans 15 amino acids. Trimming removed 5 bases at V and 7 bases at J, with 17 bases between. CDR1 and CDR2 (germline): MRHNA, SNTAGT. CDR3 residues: CASSQRHGPAEKLFF. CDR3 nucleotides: TGTGCCAGCAGTCAAAGACACGGCCCGGCTGAAAAACTGTTTTTT.

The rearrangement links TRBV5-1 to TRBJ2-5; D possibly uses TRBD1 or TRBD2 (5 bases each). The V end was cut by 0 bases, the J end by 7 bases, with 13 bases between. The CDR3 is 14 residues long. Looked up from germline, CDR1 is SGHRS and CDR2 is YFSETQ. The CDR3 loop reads CASSLGSGDGTQYF. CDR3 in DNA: TGCGCCAGCAGCTTGGGGTCCGGGGACGGGACCCAGTACTTC.

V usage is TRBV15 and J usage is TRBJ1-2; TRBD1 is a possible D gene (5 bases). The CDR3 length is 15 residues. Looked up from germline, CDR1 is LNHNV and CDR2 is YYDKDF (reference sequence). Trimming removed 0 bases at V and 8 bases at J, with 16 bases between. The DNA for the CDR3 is TGTGCCACCAGCAGAGATTATCAGGGATCGGACGGCTACACCTTC. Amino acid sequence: CATSRDYQGSDGYTF. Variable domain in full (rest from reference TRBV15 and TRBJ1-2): DAMVIQNPRYQVTQFGKPVTLSCSQTLNHNVMYWYQQKSSQAPKLLFHYYDKDFNNEADTPDNFQSRRPNTSFCFLDIRSPGLGDTAMYLCATSRDYQGSDGYTFGSGTRLTVV.

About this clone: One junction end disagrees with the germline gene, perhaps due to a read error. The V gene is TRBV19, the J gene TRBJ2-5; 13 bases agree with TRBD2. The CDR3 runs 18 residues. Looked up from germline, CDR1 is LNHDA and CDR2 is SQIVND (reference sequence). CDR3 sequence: CAISITSGGVAGQETQYF. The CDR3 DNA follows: TGTGCCATTAGTATAACTAGCGGGGGGGTCGCCGGCCAAGAGACCCAGTACTTC.

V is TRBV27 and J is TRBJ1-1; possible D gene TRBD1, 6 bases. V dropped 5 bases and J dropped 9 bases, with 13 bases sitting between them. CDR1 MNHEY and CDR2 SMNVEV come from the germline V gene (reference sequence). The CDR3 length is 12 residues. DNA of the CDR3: TGTGCCAGCAGTGACCTGACAGGAAAAGCTTTCTTT. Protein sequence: CASSDLTGKAFF.

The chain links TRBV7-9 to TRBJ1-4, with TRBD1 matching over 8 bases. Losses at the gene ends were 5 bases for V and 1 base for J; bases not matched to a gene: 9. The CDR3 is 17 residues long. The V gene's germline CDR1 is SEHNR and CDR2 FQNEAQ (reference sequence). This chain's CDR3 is CASSAEDRVGTNEKLFF. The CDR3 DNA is TGTGCCAGCAGCGCCGAGGACAGGGTGGGAACTAATGAAAAACTGTTTTTT.

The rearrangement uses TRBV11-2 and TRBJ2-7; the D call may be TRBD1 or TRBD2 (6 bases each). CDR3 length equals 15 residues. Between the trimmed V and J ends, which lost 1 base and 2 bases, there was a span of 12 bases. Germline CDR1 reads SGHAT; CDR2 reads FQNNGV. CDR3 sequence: CASSLAWGAAYEQYF. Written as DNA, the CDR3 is TGTGCCAGCAGCTTAGCGTGGGGGGCCGCCTACGAGCAGTACTTC.

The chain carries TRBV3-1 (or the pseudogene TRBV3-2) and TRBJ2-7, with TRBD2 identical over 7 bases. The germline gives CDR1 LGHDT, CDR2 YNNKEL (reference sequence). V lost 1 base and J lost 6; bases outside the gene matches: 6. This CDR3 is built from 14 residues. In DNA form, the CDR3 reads TGTGCCAGCAGCCAAGTTGGGGGGGGAGCCGAGCAGTACTTC. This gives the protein CASSQVGGGAEQYF.

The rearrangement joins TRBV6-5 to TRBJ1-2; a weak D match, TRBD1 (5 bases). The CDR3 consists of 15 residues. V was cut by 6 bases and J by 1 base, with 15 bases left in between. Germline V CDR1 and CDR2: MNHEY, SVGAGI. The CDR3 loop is CASRVDRSYNYGYTF. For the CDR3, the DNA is TGTGCCAGCAGAGTCGACAGATCCTATAACTATGGCTACACCTTC.

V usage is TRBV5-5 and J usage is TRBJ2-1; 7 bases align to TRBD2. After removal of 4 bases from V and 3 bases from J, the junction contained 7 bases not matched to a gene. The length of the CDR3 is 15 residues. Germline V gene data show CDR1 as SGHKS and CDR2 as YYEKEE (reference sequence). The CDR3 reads CASSLTSDGYNEQFF. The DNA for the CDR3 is TGTGCCAGCAGCCTCACTAGCGACGGCTACAATGAGCAGTTCTTC.

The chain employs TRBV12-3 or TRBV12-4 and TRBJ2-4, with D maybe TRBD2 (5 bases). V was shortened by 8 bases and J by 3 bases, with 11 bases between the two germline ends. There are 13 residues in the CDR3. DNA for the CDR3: TGTGCCAGCCGCGGGCTGGACAAAAACATTCAGTACTTC. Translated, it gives CASRGLDKNIQYF.

CDR3 in DNA: TGTGCCAGTAGTATCTCCAGCGGGGGCAGGGAGACCCAGTACTTC. Translated, it gives CASSISSGGRETQYF. The V call is TRBV19, the J call TRBJ2-5, with 8 bases lining up with TRBD2. V lost 3 bases and J lost 5; bases outside the gene matches: 8. Germline assignment: CDR1 LNHDA and CDR2 SQIVND (reference sequence). The CDR3 spans 15 residues.

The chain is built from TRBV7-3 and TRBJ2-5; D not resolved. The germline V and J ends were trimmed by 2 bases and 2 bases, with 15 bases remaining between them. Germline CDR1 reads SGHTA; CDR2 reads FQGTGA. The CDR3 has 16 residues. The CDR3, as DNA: TGTGCCAGCAGCTTAGGAGTAGGATCAAGACAAGAGACCCAGTACTTC. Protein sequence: CASSLGVGSRQETQYF.

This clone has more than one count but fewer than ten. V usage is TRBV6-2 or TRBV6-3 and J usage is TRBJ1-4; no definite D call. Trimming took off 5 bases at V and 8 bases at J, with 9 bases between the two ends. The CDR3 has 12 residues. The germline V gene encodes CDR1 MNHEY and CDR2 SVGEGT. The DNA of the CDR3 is TGTGCCAGCAGTCCCTCCGACGAAAAACTGTTTTTT. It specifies CASSPSDEKLFF.

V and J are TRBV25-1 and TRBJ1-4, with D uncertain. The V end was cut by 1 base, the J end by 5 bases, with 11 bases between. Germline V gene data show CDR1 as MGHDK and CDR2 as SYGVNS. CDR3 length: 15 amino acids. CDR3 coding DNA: TGTGCCAGCAGTGAATGGGTCGGTTCCAATGAAAAACTGTTTTTT. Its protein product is CASSEWVGSNEKLFF.

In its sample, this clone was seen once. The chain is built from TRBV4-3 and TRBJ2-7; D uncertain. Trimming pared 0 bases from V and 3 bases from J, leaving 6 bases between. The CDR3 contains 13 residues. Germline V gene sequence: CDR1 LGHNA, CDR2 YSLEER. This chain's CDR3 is CASSQEVGYEQYF. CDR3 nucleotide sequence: TGCGCCAGCAGCCAAGAGGTGGGCTACGAGCAGTACTTC.

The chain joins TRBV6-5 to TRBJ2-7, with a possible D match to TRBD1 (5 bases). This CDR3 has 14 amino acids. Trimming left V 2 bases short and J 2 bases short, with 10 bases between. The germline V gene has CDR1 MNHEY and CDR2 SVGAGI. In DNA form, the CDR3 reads TGTGCCAGCAGTTACGGTTGGGGCACCTACGAGCAGTACTTC. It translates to CASSYGWGTYEQYF.

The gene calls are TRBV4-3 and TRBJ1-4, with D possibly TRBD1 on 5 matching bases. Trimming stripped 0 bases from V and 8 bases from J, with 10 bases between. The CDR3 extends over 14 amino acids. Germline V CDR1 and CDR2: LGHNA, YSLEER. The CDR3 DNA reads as TGCGCCAGCAGCCAAGAGGCAAGACAGGAAAAACTGTTTTTT. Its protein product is CASSQEARQEKLFF.

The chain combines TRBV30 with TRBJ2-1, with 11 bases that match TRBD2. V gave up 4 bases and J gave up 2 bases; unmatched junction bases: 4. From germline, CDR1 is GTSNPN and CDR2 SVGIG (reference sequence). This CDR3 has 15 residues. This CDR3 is CAWTKTSGAYNEQFF. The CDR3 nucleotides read TGTGCCTGGACTAAGACTAGCGGGGCCTACAATGAGCAGTTCTTC. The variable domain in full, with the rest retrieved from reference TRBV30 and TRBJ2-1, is SQTIHQWPATLVQPVGSPLSLECTVEGTSNPNLYWYRQAAGRGLQLLFYSVGIGQISSEVPQNLSASRPQDRQFILSSKKLLLSDSGFYLCAWTKTSGAYNEQFFGPGTRLTVL.

This CDR3 reads CASSKAGTVYPSGANVLTF. CDR3 DNA sequence: TGTGCCAGCAGCAAAGCAGGGACTGTTTATCCCTCTGGGGCCAACGTCCTGACTTTC. The gene calls are TRBV21-1 and TRBJ2-6; the table's D call, TRBD2, has no DNA check behind it. TRBV21-1 is marked as a pseudogene. The CDR3 loop spans 19 amino acids.

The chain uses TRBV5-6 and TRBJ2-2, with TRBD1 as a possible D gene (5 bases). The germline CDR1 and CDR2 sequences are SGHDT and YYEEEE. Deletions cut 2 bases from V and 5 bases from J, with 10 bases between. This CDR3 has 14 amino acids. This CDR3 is CASSFRARTGELFF. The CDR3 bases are TGTGCCAGCAGCTTCAGGGCCCGGACCGGGGAGCTGTTTTTT.

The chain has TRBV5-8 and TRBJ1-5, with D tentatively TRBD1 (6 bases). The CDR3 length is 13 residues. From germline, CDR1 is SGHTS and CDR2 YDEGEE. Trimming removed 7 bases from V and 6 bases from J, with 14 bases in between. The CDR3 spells CASRLQGTQPQHF. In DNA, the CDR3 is TGTGCCAGCCGTCTGCAGGGGACTCAGCCCCAGCATTTT.

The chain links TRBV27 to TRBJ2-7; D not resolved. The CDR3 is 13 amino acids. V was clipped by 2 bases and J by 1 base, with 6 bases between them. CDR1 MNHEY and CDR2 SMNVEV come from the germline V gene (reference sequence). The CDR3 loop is CASSLTDSYEQYF. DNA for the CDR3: TGTGCCAGCAGTTTAACGGATTCCTACGAGCAGTACTTC.

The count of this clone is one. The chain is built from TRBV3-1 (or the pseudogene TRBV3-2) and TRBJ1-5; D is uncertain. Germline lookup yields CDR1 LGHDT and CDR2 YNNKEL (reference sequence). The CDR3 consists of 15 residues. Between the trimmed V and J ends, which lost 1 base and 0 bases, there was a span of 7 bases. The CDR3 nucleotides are TGTGCCAGCAGCCAAGGGTTCGGTAGCAATCAGCCCCAGCATTTT. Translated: CASSQGFGSNQPQHF.

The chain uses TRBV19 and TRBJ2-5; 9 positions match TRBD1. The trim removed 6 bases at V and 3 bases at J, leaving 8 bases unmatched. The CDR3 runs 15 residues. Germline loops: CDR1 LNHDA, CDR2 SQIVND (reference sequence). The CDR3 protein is CASSLRQGGEETQYF. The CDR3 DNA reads TGTGCCAGTAGCTTACGACAGGGGGGCGAAGAGACCCAGTACTTC.

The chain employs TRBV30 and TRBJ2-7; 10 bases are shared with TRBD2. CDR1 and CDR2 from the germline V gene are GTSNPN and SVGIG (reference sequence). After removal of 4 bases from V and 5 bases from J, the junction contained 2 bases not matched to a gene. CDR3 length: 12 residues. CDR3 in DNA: TGTGCCTGGACTAGCGGGGGCCACGAGCAGTACTTC. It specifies CAWTSGGHEQYF. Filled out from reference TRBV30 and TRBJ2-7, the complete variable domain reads SQTIHQWPATLVQPVGSPLSLECTVEGTSNPNLYWYRQAAGRGLQLLFYSVGIGQISSEVPQNLSASRPQDRQFILSSKKLLLSDSGFYLCAWTSGGHEQYFGPGTRLTVT.

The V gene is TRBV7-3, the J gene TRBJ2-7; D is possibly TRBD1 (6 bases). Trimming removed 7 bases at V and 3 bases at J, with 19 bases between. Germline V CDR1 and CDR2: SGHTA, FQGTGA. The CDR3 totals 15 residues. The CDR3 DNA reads TGTGCCAGCACCTCTCGCCGGGACACATACTACGAGCAGTACTTC. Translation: CASTSRRDTYYEQYF.

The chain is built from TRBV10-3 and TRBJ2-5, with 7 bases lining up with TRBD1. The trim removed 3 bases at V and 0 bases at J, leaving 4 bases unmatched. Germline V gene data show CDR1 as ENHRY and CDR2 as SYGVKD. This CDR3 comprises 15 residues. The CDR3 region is CAISDSDRNQETQYF. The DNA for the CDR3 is TGTGCCATCAGTGACTCGGACAGGAACCAAGAGACCCAGTACTTC.

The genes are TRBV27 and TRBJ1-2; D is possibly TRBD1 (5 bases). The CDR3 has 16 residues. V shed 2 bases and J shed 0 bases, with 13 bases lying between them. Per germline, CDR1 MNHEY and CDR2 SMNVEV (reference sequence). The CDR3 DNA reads TGTGCCAGCAGTTTAAGACGGGGCGGTGCTAACTATGGCTACACCTTC. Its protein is CASSLRRGGANYGYTF.